The 28 T cell receptor beta chains reported below all come from one sample, sequenced in a study of blood T cell repertoires in COVID-19. Generated by immunoSEQ multiplex PCR, the TCRdb table keeps only in-frame clones and is missing some. The repertoire holds 250,000 to 350,000 clones, with around 90% as singletons. Sequencing input: peripheral blood. These receptors were obtained from a woman aged 45 to 65 who had recovered from COVID-19.

The chain links TRBV12-3 or TRBV12-4 to TRBJ2-4; TRBD1 is a possible D gene (5 bases). V shed 0 bases and J shed 15 bases, with 12 bases lying between them. This CDR3 is 12 amino acids long. CDR3: CASSLAAGPGYF. The DNA of the CDR3 is TGTGCCAGCAGTTTAGCTGCAGGGCCGGGGTACTTC.

The chain uses TRBV4-3 and TRBJ1-2, with D possibly matching TRBD1 (5 bases). The V gene's germline CDR1 is LGHNA and CDR2 YSLEER. V lost 4 bases to trimming and J lost 8 bases, with 14 bases between them. This CDR3 comprises 13 residues. The CDR3 here is CASSPAGVGGYTF. Written as DNA, the CDR3 is TGCGCCAGCAGCCCAGCGGGGGTGGGCGGCTACACCTTC.

V gene TRBV11-1 combines with J gene TRBJ2-1, with 8 bases that match TRBD2. The CDR3 loop spans 16 amino acids. Germline V gene sequence: CDR1 SGHAT, CDR2 FQDESV (reference sequence). Trimming at V came to 2 bases and at J to 0 bases, leaving 3 bases not matched to a gene. Here the CDR3 reads CASSLMGLVSYNEQFF. The CDR3, as DNA: TGTGCCAGCAGCTTAATGGGACTAGTCTCCTACAATGAGCAGTTCTTC.

The J gene is TRBJ1-6, the V gene TRBV11-1, with 7 bases that match TRBD1. The V gene end was trimmed by 6 bases and the J gene end by 8 bases; junction bases not matched to a gene: 4. The CDR3 sequence is 13 residues long. Germline V lookup: CDR1 SGHAT, CDR2 FQDESV (reference sequence). The CDR3 spells CASSRQGDSPLHF. Here the CDR3 DNA reads TGTGCCAGCAGTCGACAGGGCGATTCACCCCTCCACTTT.

This chain uses TRBV9 with TRBJ2-1, with a tentative D call TRBD1 (6 bases). V was clipped by 3 bases and J by 8 bases, with 18 bases between them. This CDR3 is built from 15 residues. Germline CDR1 SGDLS, CDR2 YYNGEE. The CDR3 reads CASSATGSLWDEQFF. For the CDR3, the DNA is TGTGCCAGCAGCGCCACAGGGTCCCTCTGGGATGAGCAGTTCTTC.

J is TRBJ1-1 and V is TRBV14; the D gene is possibly TRBD1 (5 bases). Germline-derived CDR1 and CDR2 are SGHDN and FVKESK. The CDR3 runs 14 residues. V lost 3 bases to trimming and J lost 7 bases, with 15 bases between them. The CDR3 nucleotides are TGTGCCAGCAGCCATCTCACCGTCGACAGTGAAGCTTTCTTT. Its protein product is CASSHLTVDSEAFF.

The chain has TRBV2 and TRBJ2-7, with D possibly matching TRBD1 (5 bases). Trimming shortened V by 3 bases and J by 4 bases, and 13 bases separated the two germline ends. This CDR3 spans 14 amino acids. CDR1 and CDR2 (germline): SNHLY, FYNNEI. CDR3 sequence: CASSDINRSYEQYF. In nucleotides, the CDR3 is TGTGCCAGCAGTGATATTAACAGGTCTTACGAGCAGTACTTC.

This clone was recorded once. V and J are TRBV11-2 and TRBJ1-2, with 8 positions matching TRBD1. V dropped 8 bases and J dropped 4; count of bases not matched to a gene: 6. This CDR3 is built from 13 residues. The germline V gene encodes CDR1 SGHAT and CDR2 FQNNGV. The CDR3 here is CASGPTGGYGYTF. The CDR3 DNA reads as TGTGCCAGCGGTCCTACAGGGGGCTATGGCTACACCTTC.

The chain joins TRBV19 to TRBJ1-2; D is undetermined. CDR3 size: 13 residues. V lost 6 bases and J lost 5, with 13 bases in between. Germline CDR1 reads LNHDA; CDR2 reads SQIVND (reference sequence). In DNA form, the CDR3 reads TGTGCCAGTAGGGGCCGTGGGTATTATGGCTACACCTTC. Translated: CASRGRGYYGYTF. Using reference TRBV19 and TRBJ1-2 for the parts outside the CDR3, the full variable domain is DGGITQSPKYLFRKEGQNVTLSCEQNLNHDAMYWYRQDPGQGLRLIYYSQIVNDFQKGDIAEGYSVSREKKESFPLTVTSAQKNPTAFYLCASRGRGYYGYTFGSGTRLTVV.

This rearrangement joins TRBV24-1 to TRBJ1-3, with D unclear. From germline, CDR1 is KGHDR and CDR2 SFDVKD. The V gene lost 3 bases and the J gene lost 7 bases, with 12 bases spanning the gap. This CDR3 has 14 amino acids. DNA of the CDR3: TGTGCCACCAGTGATCCCCGGGGTTTGAACACCATATATTTT. This translates into CATSDPRGLNTIYF.

The chain joins TRBV6-5 to TRBJ1-5; D gene unclear. This CDR3 has 13 residues. V lost 6 bases and J 0 bases, leaving 6 bases between the germline ends. CDR1 and CDR2 from the germline V gene are MNHEY and SVGAGI. CDR3 sequence reads: CASSRDSNQPQHF. CDR3 nucleotide sequence: TGTGCCAGCAGCCGGGATAGCAATCAGCCCCAGCATTTT.

This chain connects TRBV7-9 to TRBJ2-7, with 12 bases lining up with TRBD1. Per germline, CDR1 SEHNR and CDR2 FQNEAQ (reference sequence). The CDR3 sequence is 19 residues long. V shed 4 bases and J 0 bases; nucleotides not matched to a gene: 13. As DNA, the CDR3 is TGTGCCAGCAGCTCACGGGGACAGGGGGCCCATCCTAGCTCCTACGAGCAGTACTTC. Protein: CASSSRGQGAHPSSYEQYF.

This clone was recorded once. The chain combines TRBV19 with TRBJ2-1; TRBD2 matches 11 bases. V lost 2 bases and J lost 4; bases outside the gene matches: 4. The CDR3 extends over 16 amino acids. Germline V gives CDR1 LNHDA, CDR2 SQIVND (reference sequence). CDR3 loop: CASSIPIAGGYNEQFF. For the CDR3, the DNA is TGTGCCAGTAGTATACCTATAGCGGGGGGGTACAATGAGCAGTTCTTC.

The chain recombines TRBV5-1 with TRBJ2-5, with TRBD2 matching 12 bases. CDR1 is SGHRS, CDR2 YFSETQ, per germline. The trim removed 4 bases at V and 1 base at J, leaving 8 bases unmatched. The CDR3 is 17 residues long. CDR3: CASSPRLAGDLQETQYF. The CDR3 nucleotides read TGCGCCAGCAGCCCAAGACTAGCGGGGGACCTCCAAGAGACCCAGTACTTC.

This chain's CDR3 is CASSLRTGGVSEQYF. The CDR3 nucleotides are TGTGCCAGCAGCTTGAGGACAGGGGGCGTATCCGAGCAGTACTTC. The gene calls are TRBV5-5 and TRBJ2-7; 11 bases are shared with TRBD1. The V gene's germline CDR1 is SGHKS and CDR2 YYEKEE (reference sequence). The J segment lost 6 bases and the V segment lost 1 base, leaving 6 bases of the junction unmatched. The CDR3 has 15 amino acids.

CDR3 residues: CAWSAQGIQPQHF. In nucleotides, the CDR3 is TGTGCCTGGAGTGCACAGGGCATCCAGCCCCAGCATTTT. This chain uses TRBV30 with TRBJ1-5; perhaps TRBD1 as D (6 bases). Germline V CDR1 and CDR2: GTSNPN, SVGIG (reference sequence). This CDR3 region has 13 residues. V was pared by 1 base and J by 7 bases, with 11 bases between.

The chain joins TRBV11-3 to TRBJ2-1; TRBD1 is a possible D gene (6 bases). CDR1 and CDR2 (germline): SGHNT, YENEEA. The CDR3 consists of 15 residues. Trimming removed 5 bases at V and 3 bases at J, with 14 bases between. The chain's CDR3 is CASSQRQEGYNEQFF. The CDR3 DNA follows: TGTGCCAGCAGCCAACGACAGGAAGGCTACAATGAGCAGTTCTTC.

This chain joins TRBV11-2 and TRBJ1-2, with TRBD1 identical over 8 bases. Germline V gives CDR1 SGHAT, CDR2 FQNNGV. The CDR3 is 15 residues long. V gave up 5 bases and J gave up 4 bases; unmatched junction bases: 9. CDR3 sequence: CASSGRGRLGYGYTF. CDR3 DNA sequence: TGTGCCAGCAGCGGCAGGGGGCGGTTAGGCTATGGCTACACCTTC.

This chain connects TRBV4-1 to TRBJ2-7; 10 bases are shared with TRBD2. Germline V gives CDR1 MGHRA, CDR2 YSYEKL. The trim removed 4 bases at V and 2 bases at J, leaving 14 bases unmatched. The CDR3 loop spans 18 amino acids. The CDR3 DNA reads as TGCGCCAGCAGCCGAGTACTAGCGGGGCTACGAACGGCCTACGAGCAGTACTTC. Amino acid sequence: CASSRVLAGLRTAYEQYF.

The chain combines TRBV19 with TRBJ2-3; 9 positions match TRBD2. CDR1 is LNHDA, CDR2 SQIVND, per germline (reference sequence). The V gene end was trimmed by 8 bases and the J gene end by 5 bases; junction bases not matched to a gene: 8. CDR3 length equals 14 residues. The CDR3 DNA is TGTGCCAGTGAGGAGCGGGGGGCCCTAGATACGCAGTATTTT. This encodes CASEERGALDTQYF.

V usage is TRBV7-2 and J usage is TRBJ2-1; 9 bases match TRBD1. Losses at the gene ends were 5 bases for V and 4 bases for J; bases not matched to a gene: 3. The CDR3 has 14 amino acids. The V gene's germline CDR1 is SGHTA and CDR2 FQGNSA. CDR3 DNA: TGTGCCAGCAGCCCCGGGACAGGGTACAATGAGCAGTTCTTC. Translating gives CASSPGTGYNEQFF.

CDR3 in DNA: TGTGCCAGTAGTATCGGGACAGGGCAAACCGTCTTTCTGTACTTC. Amino acid sequence: CASSIGTGQTVFLYF. The chain couples TRBV19 to TRBJ2-7; TRBD1 matches 9 bases. The V segment lost 3 bases and the J segment 12 bases; nucleotides outside the gene matches: 15. Germline CDR1 LNHDA, CDR2 SQIVND (reference sequence). The CDR3 is made up of 15 amino acids.

V and J are TRBV20-1 and TRBJ1-5, with D maybe TRBD1 (5 bases). The CDR3 runs 14 residues. CDR1 DFQATT and CDR2 SNEGSKA come from the germline V gene (reference sequence). V gave up 3 bases and J gave up 6 bases, with 15 bases separating them. In nucleotides, the CDR3 is TGCAGTGCTAGTCCTGCCAGGGATAGTCAGCCCCAGCATTTT. As protein: CSASPARDSQPQHF.

The chain combines TRBV6-5 with TRBJ1-2; D unresolved. CDR3 length: 11 residues. The germline V and J ends were trimmed by 6 bases and 4 bases, with 6 bases remaining between them. The germline V gene has CDR1 MNHEY and CDR2 SVGAGI. In DNA form, the CDR3 reads TGTGCCAGCAGGGAGGTCTATGGCTACACCTTC. Its protein product is CASREVYGYTF.

This chain links TRBV24-1 with TRBJ2-3; 7 nucleotides match TRBD2. Trimming at V came to 5 bases and at J to 6 bases, leaving 10 bases not matched to a gene. This CDR3 region has 15 residues. Germline V gene data show CDR1 as KGHDR and CDR2 as SFDVKD. In DNA form, the CDR3 reads TGTGCCACCAGTGGACCGGGAGGCCTCCGGGATACGCAGTATTTT. Translating it yields CATSGPGGLRDTQYF.

This clone has a handful of counts. The V and J genes are TRBV29-1 and TRBJ2-5; 11 bases align to TRBD2. There are 16 residues in the CDR3. Germline V gene lookup returns CDR1 SQVTM and CDR2 ANQGSEA. With V trimmed by 0 bases and J by 1 base, 4 bases remained unmatched. As DNA, the CDR3 is TGCAGCGTTGAAGATAGAGGGACTAGCGGCCAAGAGACCCAGTACTTC. Amino acids: CSVEDRGTSGQETQYF.

CDR3 residues: CATLRGCPHEQFF. The CDR3 nucleotides read TGTGCCACCTTAAGGGGGTGCCCCCATGAGCAGTTCTTC. The gene calls are TRBV24-1 and TRBJ2-1; tentative D call: TRBD1 (6 bases). Trimming shortened V by 9 bases and J by 8 bases, and 16 bases separated the two germline ends. This CDR3 has 13 residues. CDR1 and CDR2 (germline): KGHDR, SFDVKD.

The CDR3 here is CASTPQTGAGGYTF. The CDR3 bases are TGTGCCAGTACCCCTCAGACAGGGGCGGGTGGCTACACCTTC. The chain is built from TRBV19 and TRBJ1-2, with 8 bases that match TRBD1. CDR1 is LNHDA, CDR2 SQIVND, per germline (reference sequence). The ends lost 7 bases at V and 7 bases at J; junction bases unmatched: 11. The CDR3 contains 14 residues.